The clone carrying this T cell receptor beta chain was seen a few times. Its antigen is as yet unknown. V lost 1 base and J lost 7, with 10 bases in between. The CDR3 runs 13 residues. Germline V lookup: CDR1 SEHNR, CDR2 FQNEAQ (reference sequence). Quantitative barcoded 5'-RACE was used to prepare TCR beta libraries. Via MiXCR, TCRdb re-called the 5' RACE reads, giving one row per CDR3 protein. The sample consists of 250,000 or so distinct CDR3 sequences, approximately 24% of them appearing once. This sample is part of a study of CD8 T cells in ankylosing spondylitis. Study-level results: Several highly homologous variants made up a TCR beta motif, and this motif appeared characteristic of ankylosing spondylitis blood.

Source material: blood, either unsorted or a sorted T cell fraction (not recorded which). This sequence joins TRBV7-9 and TRBJ1-2; weak D call: TRBD1 (5 bases). This TCR was sampled from a male donor with ankylosing spondylitis or in good health (not recorded which). CDR3 protein: CASSLEEGSGYTF. The CDR3 DNA sequence: TGTGCCAGCAGCTTAGAAGAGGGGTCTGGCTACACCTTC.